Included here is one TCR beta chain sequence, with context. Its antigen remains unidentified. With 60 Vbeta and 13 Jbeta primers, the PCR was carried out. The repertoire was sequenced with immunoSEQ multiplex PCR; TCRdb's copy has only in-frame clones and lacks some. The sample lists around 160,000 clones, 65% to 70% occurring once. The data originate from a study of cytomegalovirus exposure and HLA in healthy donors. Findings and limits, study-wide: CMV serostatus was the only immune exposure information that was available. Most observed TCR sequences were rare, whereas some public TCRs were detected in many donors. A later analysis reported that several of the most significant clusters appeared to be linked to common viral pathogens, among them Epstein-Barr virus. V segments that were indistinguishable, TRBV6-2 and TRBV6-3 among them, were omitted from analysis.

The CDR3 has 17 amino acids. Unmatched junction bases numbered 10, after V lost 4 bases and J lost 4 bases. Germline assignment: CDR1 MNHEY and CDR2 SMNVEV (reference sequence). The clonotype originates from a woman aged 18-29 years in good health and CMV-seropositive. Source material: PBMCs. The V and J genes are TRBV27 and TRBJ2-3, with TRBD2 identical over 11 bases. The CDR3 protein is CASSSPLAGGHPDTQYF. Here the CDR3 DNA reads TGTGCCAGCAGTTCGCCTTTAGCGGGGGGGCACCCAGATACGCAGTATTTT.